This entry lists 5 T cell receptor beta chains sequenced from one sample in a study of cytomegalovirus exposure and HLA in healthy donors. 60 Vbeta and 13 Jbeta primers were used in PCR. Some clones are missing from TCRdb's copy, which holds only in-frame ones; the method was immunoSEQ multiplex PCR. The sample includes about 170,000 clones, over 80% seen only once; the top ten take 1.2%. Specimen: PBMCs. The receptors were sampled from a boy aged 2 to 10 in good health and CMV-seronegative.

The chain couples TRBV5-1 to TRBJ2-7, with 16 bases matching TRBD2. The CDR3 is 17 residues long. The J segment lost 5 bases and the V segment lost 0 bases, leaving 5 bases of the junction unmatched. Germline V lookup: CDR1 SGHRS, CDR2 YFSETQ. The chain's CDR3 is CASSLAPGLAGGNEQYF. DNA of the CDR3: TGCGCCAGCAGCTTGGCTCCGGGACTAGCGGGAGGGAACGAGCAGTACTTC.

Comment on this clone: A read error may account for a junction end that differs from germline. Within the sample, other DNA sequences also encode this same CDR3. The CDR3 reads CASSYNPSGGSYEQYF. CDR3 sequence (DNA): TGCGCCAGCAGTTATAATCCTAGCGGGGGAAGTTACGAGCAGTACTTC. The gene calls are TRBV6-6 and TRBJ2-7, with 10 bases that match TRBD2. This CDR3 is built from 16 residues. Germline V gives CDR1 MNHNY, CDR2 SVGAGI (reference sequence).

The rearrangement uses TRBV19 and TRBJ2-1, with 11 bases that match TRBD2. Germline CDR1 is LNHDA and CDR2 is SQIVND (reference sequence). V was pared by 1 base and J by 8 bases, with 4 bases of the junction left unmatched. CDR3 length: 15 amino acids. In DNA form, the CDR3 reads TGTGCCAGTAGTATAGTTACTAGCGGGAGTTATGAGCAGTTCTTC. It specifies CASSIVTSGSYEQFF.

The CDR3 DNA reads TGTGCCAGCAGCTTTGGTCGCCGGGGACAGGGGTTAGATACGCAGTATTTT. Amino acids: CASSFGRRGQGLDTQYF. V gene TRBV11-2 combines with J gene TRBJ2-3; TRBD1 matches 10 bases. The CDR3 has 17 residues. The ends lost 3 bases at V and 5 bases at J; junction bases unmatched: 11. Per germline, CDR1 SGHAT and CDR2 FQNNGV.

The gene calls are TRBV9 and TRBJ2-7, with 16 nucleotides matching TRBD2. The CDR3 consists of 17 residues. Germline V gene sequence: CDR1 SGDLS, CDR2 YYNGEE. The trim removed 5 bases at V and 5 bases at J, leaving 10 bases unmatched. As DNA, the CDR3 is TGTGCCAGCAGAAGAGGGACTAGCGGGAGGGCCCGCAACGAGCAGTACTTC. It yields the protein CASRRGTSGRARNEQYF.